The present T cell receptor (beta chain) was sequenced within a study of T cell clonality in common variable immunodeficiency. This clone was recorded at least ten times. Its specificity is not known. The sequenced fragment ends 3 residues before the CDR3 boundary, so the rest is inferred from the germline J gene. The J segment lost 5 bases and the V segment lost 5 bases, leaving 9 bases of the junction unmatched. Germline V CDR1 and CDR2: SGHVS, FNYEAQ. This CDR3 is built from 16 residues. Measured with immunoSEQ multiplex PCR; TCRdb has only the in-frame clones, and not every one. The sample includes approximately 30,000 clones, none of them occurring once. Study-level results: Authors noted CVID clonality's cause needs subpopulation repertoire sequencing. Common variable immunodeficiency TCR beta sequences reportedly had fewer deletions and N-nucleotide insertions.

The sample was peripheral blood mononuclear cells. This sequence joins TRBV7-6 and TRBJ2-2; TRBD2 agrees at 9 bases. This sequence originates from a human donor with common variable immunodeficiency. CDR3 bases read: TGTGCCAGCAGCCGAACGCTAGCGGGGTATACCGGGGAG. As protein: CASSRTLAGYTGE. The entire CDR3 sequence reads CASSRTLAGYTGELFF.